This T cell receptor (beta chain) was captured in a study of cytomegalovirus exposure and HLA in healthy donors. Study as a whole: Drawn from HLA-typed donors, around 85 million unique TCRs were held in an early data release.

The V and J ends lost 4 bases and 2 bases respectively, with 12 bases between them. Looked up from germline, CDR1 is MNHNS and CDR2 is SASEGT. The CDR3 has 14 amino acids. Vbeta (60) and Jbeta (13) primers were used in the PCR. Sequencing used immunoSEQ multiplex PCR; TCRdb keeps in-frame clones, though not all of them. The sample has 180,000 or so clones, less than 85% seen once. V usage is TRBV6-1 and J usage is TRBJ2-7; D is unresolved. The TCR was taken from a male donor in good health and CMV-seronegative. The material sequenced was PBMCs. This CDR3 is CASSASAATYEQYF. In DNA form, the CDR3 reads TGTGCCAGCAGTGCAAGCGCAGCGACCTACGAGCAGTACTTC.